This T cell receptor beta chain was obtained from a study of shared clonotypes between healthy human individuals. Broader study findings: Limited genetic and exposure-history diversity came from having few donors.

Assay execution proceeded at the deep level. Method: immunoSEQ multiplex PCR; TCRdb's copy keeps in-frame clones and lacks some. Here the sample spans around 500,000 clones, 81% being singletons. All donors qualified as healthy HIV-negative adults and had experienced no recent acute infections or vaccinations. The CDR3 has 12 residues. V gave up 2 bases and J gave up 13 bases, with 11 bases separating them. Germline CDR1 is MNHNY and CDR2 is SVGAGI (reference sequence). Of note for this clone: What it binds is not known.

The sequenced material came from PBMCs. The chain uses TRBV6-6 and TRBJ1-4; D might be TRBD1 (5 bases). This clonotype was obtained from a woman between 40 and 50 years old in good health. Some clones in this sample may be carry-over from other donors' samples. The DNA for the CDR3 is TGTGCCAGCAGTTACCGCAGGGAAGCACTGTTTTTT. Protein sequence: CASSYRREALFF.